This section outlines one T cell receptor beta chain sequence together with its context. The sample contains more than one DNA sequence encoding this CDR3. The data stem from a study of OX40 agonist ivuxolimab in advanced cancers. Overall study context: Mean age roughly 65 years, range about 23 to 79; roughly 82% male.

V lost 0 bases and J lost 3; bases outside the gene matches: 3. Per the germline V gene, CDR1 is MNHEY and CDR2 is SVGAGI. The CDR3 has 15 residues. TCRdb keeps only in-frame clones here, not all; method: immunoSEQ multiplex PCR. The sample lists 95,000 to 150,000 clones, around 92% seen once, with 0.8% to 1% in the top ten. This sequence originates from an adult with an advanced solid tumor such as melanoma, head and neck, liver or kidney cancer. The starting material was CD4+ or CD8+ T cells sorted from blood, obtained in a trial of the OX40 agonist ivuxolimab. The chain combines TRBV6-5 with TRBJ2-3; 7 bases line up with TRBD1. The CDR3 region has the DNA TGTGCCAGCAGTTACTCAGGGACAGTTACAGATACGCAGTATTTT. The encoded protein is CASSYSGTVTDTQYF.